Sequencing of this T cell receptor (beta chain) was carried out in a study of cytomegalovirus exposure and HLA in healthy donors. Study outcomes and limitations: Later work found most CMV-associated TCR beta chains apparently HLA-restricted. Generally TCR sequences proved uncommon, though certain public TCRs appeared in numerous donors. Most of the TCR beta V segments (in an earlier analysis) were productive either about 87% or about 30% of the time.

Healthy bone marrow donors supplied every sample. To note about this clone: Its antigen is unidentified.

Germline V gene lookup returns CDR1 SNHLY and CDR2 FYNNEI. The CDR3 contains 15 residues. The junction had 11 bases not matched to a gene; V was cut back by 8 bases and J by 5 bases. Use of 60 Vbeta and 13 Jbeta primers characterized the PCR. Using immunoSEQ multiplex PCR, the repertoire was profiled, and TCRdb retains in-frame clones only, with some absent. The sample has about 130,000 clones; roughly 79% are singletons. What was sequenced was PBMCs. The TCR was taken from a man between 25 and 39 years old in good health and CMV-seronegative. The chain couples TRBV2 to TRBJ1-1; TRBD1 matches at 10 bases. CDR3 sequence: CASFHGQGVGTEAFF. The CDR3 region has the DNA TGTGCCAGCTTCCATGGACAGGGGGTTGGAACTGAAGCTTTCTTT.